These 2 T cell receptor beta chains were sequenced from one sample in a study of blood T cell repertoires in COVID-19. TCRdb keeps only in-frame clones here, not all; method: immunoSEQ multiplex PCR. The sample includes under 200,000 clones, roughly 85% of them seen just once. Sequenced: peripheral blood. These receptors came from a woman in her sixties or seventies with COVID-19, enrolled during active disease.

This sequence joins TRBV18 and TRBJ2-7, with D possibly matching TRBD2 (6 bases). Trimming removed 6 bases from V and 4 bases from J, with 10 bases in between. In germline, CDR1 is KGHSH, CDR2 LQKENI. The CDR3 totals 12 residues. CDR3 in amino acids: CASSQGGYEQYV. The CDR3 nucleotides are TGTGCCAGCTCCCAGGGAGGTTACGAGCAGTACGTC.

The chain uses TRBV10-3 and TRBJ1-2, with D possibly matching TRBD1 (5 bases). Trimming removed 8 bases at V and 4 bases at J, with 14 bases between. Germline V gives CDR1 ENHRY, CDR2 SYGVKD. There are 13 residues in the CDR3. CDR3 nucleotide sequence: TGTGCCATCTCGGGGGGTTCAGGCTATGGCTACACCTTC. Protein: CAISGGSGYGYTF.